The 24 T cell receptor beta chains below were found in one sample sequenced in a study of T cell changes during pregnancy in multiple sclerosis. The method was immunoSEQ multiplex PCR; TCRdb's version includes in-frame clones alone and lacks a portion of them. The sample has around 33,000 clones, roughly 90% seen once. The starting material was CD8+ T cells from peripheral blood mononuclear cells, obtained in the third trimester of pregnancy. All receptors derive from a female donor with multiple sclerosis, enrolled in a pregnancy study.

The J gene is TRBJ2-7, the V gene TRBV19; 8 positions match TRBD1. The V segment lost 7 bases and the J segment 1 base; nucleotides outside the gene matches: 6. Germline CDR1 is LNHDA and CDR2 is SQIVND (reference sequence). This CDR3 region has 14 residues. CDR3 loop: CASNTGGISYEQYF. DNA of the CDR3: TGTGCCAGTAATACAGGGGGAATTTCCTACGAGCAGTACTTC.

The V gene is TRBV7-3, the J gene TRBJ1-5, with D maybe TRBD1 (5 bases). This CDR3 has 14 residues. Trimming stripped 7 bases from V and 5 bases from J, with 15 bases between. Per germline, CDR1 SGHTA and CDR2 FQGTGA. The CDR3 DNA follows: TGTGCCAGCATCTGGGGGGGGGAATATCAGCCCCAGCATTTT. It specifies CASIWGGEYQPQHF.

The chain uses TRBV12-5 and TRBJ2-1; D call uncertain. The CDR3 loop spans 12 amino acids. V was clipped by 2 bases and J by 4 bases, with 3 bases between them. Germline V gene sequence: CDR1 LGHNT, CDR2 FRNRAP. The CDR3 coding sequence is TGTGCTAGTGGTTTGTCTTACAATGAGCAGTTCTTC. It codes for CASGLSYNEQFF. Full variable domain (outside the CDR3, taken from reference TRBV12-5 and TRBJ2-1): DARVTQTPRHKVTEMGQEVTMRCQPILGHNTVFWYRQTMMQGLELLAYFRNRAPLDDSGMPKDRFSAEMPDATLATLKIQPSEPRDSAVYFCASGLSYNEQFFGPGTRLTVL.

This clone was recorded only once. This sequence joins TRBV6-4 and TRBJ1-4; 9 bases fit TRBD1. After removal of 9 bases from V and 3 bases from J, the junction contained 5 bases not matched to a gene. The length of the CDR3 is 14 residues. Germline loops: CDR1 MRHNA, CDR2 SNTAGT. CDR3 nucleotide sequence: TGTGCCAGACAGGGGGCGATGGCTAATGAAAAACTGTTTTTT. Translating gives CARQGAMANEKLFF.

The V call is TRBV6-5, the J call TRBJ1-1; D is undetermined. CDR1 MNHEY and CDR2 SVGAGI come from the germline V gene. The V end was cut by 9 bases, the J end by 3 bases, with 11 bases between. The CDR3 consists of 12 residues. The CDR3 DNA is TGTGCCAGTTTCCAGGCGTACACTGAAGCTTTCTTT. Amino acid sequence: CASFQAYTEAFF.

This clone was observed a single time. This chain joins TRBV5-4 and TRBJ2-1; D is unresolved. Trimming left V 4 bases short and J 7 bases short, with 12 bases between. The CDR3 runs 13 residues. Germline assignment: CDR1 SGHNT and CDR2 YYREEE (reference sequence). The CDR3 protein is CASSAELENEQFF. In nucleotides, the CDR3 is TGTGCCAGCAGCGCCGAACTCGAAAATGAGCAGTTCTTC.

The rearrangement uses TRBV15 and TRBJ2-7; TRBD1 matches 7 bases. From germline, CDR1 is LNHNV and CDR2 YYDKDF (reference sequence). This CDR3 region has 13 residues. Unmatched junction bases numbered 4, after V lost 6 bases and J lost 2 bases. The CDR3 reads CATRGQTTYEQYF. The CDR3 DNA is TGTGCCACCAGGGGACAGACGACCTACGAGCAGTACTTC.

This clone was picked up a small number of times. At one end the junction does not follow the germline gene, possibly because of a read error. The V call is TRBV7-7, the J call TRBJ1-5; maybe TRBD1 (6 bases). This CDR3 has 13 residues. Germline values: CDR1 SSHAT, CDR2 FNYEAQ (reference sequence). The CDR3 loop reads CASSGGAGQPQHF. In DNA form, the CDR3 reads TGTGCTAGCAGCGGGGGCGCAGGGCAGCCCCAGCATTTT. The variable domain in full, with the rest retrieved from reference TRBV7-7 and TRBJ1-5, is GAGVSQSPRYKVTKRGQDVTLRCDPISSHATLYWYQQALGQGPEFLTYFNYEAQPDKSGLPSDRFSAERPEGSISTLTIQRTEQRDSAMYRCASSGGAGQPQHFGDGTRLSIL.

The rearrangement links TRBV5-8 to TRBJ2-1; TRBD2 aligns across 7 bases. CDR3 length equals 14 residues. V gave up 1 base and J gave up 8 bases; unmatched junction bases: 6. In germline, CDR1 is SGHTS, CDR2 YDEGEE. CDR3 region: CASSLRASGDEQFF. The CDR3 region has the DNA TGTGCCAGCAGCTTGAGGGCTAGCGGTGATGAGCAGTTCTTC.

The count of this clone is one. The chain carries TRBV10-3 and TRBJ1-1; D not resolved. V was shortened by 0 bases and J by 4 bases, with 15 bases between the two germline ends. The germline CDR1 and CDR2 sequences are ENHRY and SYGVKD. The CDR3 contains 16 residues. In DNA form, the CDR3 reads TGTGCCATCAGTGAGTCGAAGGAAAGAGGAGGCACTGAAGCTTTCTTT. Translated: CAISESKERGGTEAFF.

V is TRBV5-1 and J is TRBJ1-1; 7 bases agree with TRBD1. Germline CDR1 and CDR2: SGHRS and YFSETQ. The CDR3 contains 14 residues. V shed 4 bases, J shed 4 bases, and the junction held 7 bases outside the gene matches. In DNA form, the CDR3 reads TGCGCCAGCAGCCCCCCGGGACAGCTCACTGAAGCTTTCTTT. This encodes CASSPPGQLTEAFF.

The chain joins TRBV11-2 to TRBJ1-2; 10 bases map to TRBD1. This CDR3 spans 17 amino acids. In germline, CDR1 is SGHAT, CDR2 FQNNGV. J lost 8 bases, V lost 6 bases, and 18 bases had no gene match. DNA for the CDR3: TGTGCCAGCAGAGCTCCGGGGGACAGGGGAATAGGATACGGCTACACCTTC. Translation: CASRAPGDRGIGYGYTF.

This clone appeared once. The chain combines TRBV7-2 with TRBJ2-1; a possible D gene is TRBD1 (6 bases). The CDR3 runs to 10 residues. Trimming cost V 6 bases and J 13 bases, with 10 bases left between them. Germline lookup yields CDR1 SGHTA and CDR2 FQGNSA. CDR3 sequence reads: CASRRGHQFF. The CDR3 DNA sequence: TGTGCCAGCAGGAGGGGACACCAGTTCTTC.

V and J are TRBV19 and TRBJ1-6, with 9 positions matching TRBD1. Germline loops: CDR1 LNHDA, CDR2 SQIVND (reference sequence). The CDR3 totals 16 residues. Losses at the gene ends were 4 bases for V and 8 bases for J; bases not matched to a gene: 9. The CDR3 reads CASSNYRGLFDSPLHF. In DNA form, the CDR3 reads TGTGCCAGTAGTAACTACAGGGGGCTTTTCGATTCACCCCTCCACTTT.

The chain couples TRBV7-2 to TRBJ2-2, with no clear D. V dropped 4 bases and J dropped 5 bases, with 5 bases sitting between them. The CDR3 runs to 12 residues. The germline CDR1 and CDR2 sequences are SGHTA and FQGNSA. CDR3: CASSSKTGELFF. The DNA of the CDR3 is TGTGCCAGCAGCTCCAAAACCGGGGAGCTGTTTTTT.

The rearrangement joins TRBV7-6 to TRBJ2-3, with 13 bases that match TRBD2. Trimming at V came to 9 bases and at J to 3 bases, leaving 3 bases not matched to a gene. This CDR3 comprises 14 residues. The germline V gene encodes CDR1 SGHVS and CDR2 FNYEAQ. CDR3 protein: CASQGLAGTDTQYF. CDR3 DNA sequence: TGTGCCAGTCAGGGACTAGCGGGGACAGATACGCAGTATTTT.

V gene TRBV27 combines with J gene TRBJ1-2, with TRBD1 matching over 7 bases. With V trimmed by 5 bases and J by 7 bases, 7 bases remained unmatched. CDR1 is MNHEY and CDR2 is SMNVEV in the germline V gene (reference sequence). The CDR3 is 13 amino acids. The CDR3 spells CASSPQGEAGYTF. The CDR3 bases are TGTGCCAGCAGTCCTCAGGGGGAGGCTGGCTACACCTTC.

The rearrangement joins TRBV25-1 to TRBJ2-1, with 7 bases aligning to TRBD2. CDR3 length equals 13 residues. Germline V gene lookup returns CDR1 MGHDK and CDR2 SYGVNS. With V trimmed by 5 bases and J by 7 bases, 5 bases remained unmatched. The CDR3 protein is CASSSGVLNEQFF. In DNA, the CDR3 is TGTGCCAGCAGTAGCGGGGTCCTAAATGAGCAGTTCTTC. The variable domain in full, with the rest retrieved from reference TRBV25-1 and TRBJ2-1, is EADIYQTPRYLVIGTGKKITLECSQTMGHDKMYWYQQDPGMELHLIHYSYGVNSTEKGDLSSESTVSRIRTEHFPLTLESARPSHTSQYLCASSSGVLNEQFFGPGTRLTVL.

The DNA for the CDR3 is TGTGCCAGCAGTTCAACAGTCTCTGGAAACACCATATATTTT. It codes for CASSSTVSGNTIYF. This rearrangement joins TRBV6-6 to TRBJ1-3; D is ambiguous. V was clipped by 4 bases and J by 0 bases, with 7 bases between them. Per germline, CDR1 MNHNY and CDR2 SVGAGI (reference sequence). This CDR3 is built from 14 residues.

The chain joins TRBV5-6 to TRBJ2-7, with unresolved D. Germline lookup yields CDR1 SGHDT and CDR2 YYEEEE. Between the trimmed V and J ends, which lost 4 bases and 1 base, there was a span of 15 bases. This CDR3 region has 15 residues. DNA for the CDR3: TGTGCCAGCAGCCACCCTAGTGTAGGATCCTACGAGCAGTACTTC. Translated, it gives CASSHPSVGSYEQYF.

This clone has only one observation. The V and J genes are TRBV7-9 and TRBJ1-2; no clear D gene. This CDR3 is 13 amino acids long. Trimming removed 5 bases at V and 4 bases at J, with 11 bases between. Germline assignment: CDR1 SEHNR and CDR2 FQNEAQ (reference sequence). CDR3 protein: CASSAPNSYGYTF. In DNA form, the CDR3 reads TGTGCCAGCAGCGCCCCCAACAGCTATGGCTACACCTTC.

The genes are TRBV9 and TRBJ2-6, with 7 bases fitting TRBD2. CDR1 SGDLS and CDR2 YYNGEE come from the germline V gene. J gave up 2 bases and V 3 bases, and 5 bases lay outside the gene matches. The CDR3 runs to 16 residues. The CDR3 loop reads CASSDPGRAGANVLTF. For the CDR3, the DNA is TGTGCCAGCAGCGACCCAGGGAGGGCTGGGGCCAACGTCCTGACTTTC.

V and J are TRBV4-3 and TRBJ1-2; no clear D gene. This CDR3 has 15 amino acids. Germline V gene sequence: CDR1 LGHNA, CDR2 YSLEER. Trimming took off 4 bases at V and 8 bases at J, with 20 bases between the two ends. Here the CDR3 reads CASSLNRGVLEGYTF. The CDR3 DNA is TGCGCCAGCAGCCTCAATCGAGGCGTCTTGGAGGGCTACACCTTC.

The rearrangement links TRBV13 to TRBJ2-7, with 12 bases fitting TRBD2. Germline CDR1 PRHDT, CDR2 FYEKMQ (reference sequence). The CDR3 sequence is 15 residues long. V lost 3 bases, J lost 6 bases, and 6 bases stayed unmatched. This chain's CDR3 is CASSFLAGGPGEQYF. CDR3 DNA: TGTGCCAGCAGCTTCCTAGCGGGGGGGCCAGGCGAGCAGTACTTC.